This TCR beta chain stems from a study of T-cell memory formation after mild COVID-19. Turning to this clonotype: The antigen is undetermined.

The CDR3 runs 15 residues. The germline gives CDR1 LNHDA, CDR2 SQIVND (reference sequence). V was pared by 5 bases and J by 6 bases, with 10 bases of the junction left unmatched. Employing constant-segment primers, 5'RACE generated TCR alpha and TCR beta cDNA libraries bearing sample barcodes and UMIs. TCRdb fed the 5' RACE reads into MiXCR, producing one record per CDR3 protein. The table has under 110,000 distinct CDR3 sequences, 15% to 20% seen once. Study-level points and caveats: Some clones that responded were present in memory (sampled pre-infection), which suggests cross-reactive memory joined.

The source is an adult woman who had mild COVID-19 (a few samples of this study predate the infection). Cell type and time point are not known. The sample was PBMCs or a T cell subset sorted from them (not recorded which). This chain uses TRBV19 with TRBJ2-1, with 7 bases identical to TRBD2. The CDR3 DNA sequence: TGTGCCAGTAGTTATGGGGGAGGGCCTTCCAATGAGCAGTTCTTC. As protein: CASSYGGGPSNEQFF.